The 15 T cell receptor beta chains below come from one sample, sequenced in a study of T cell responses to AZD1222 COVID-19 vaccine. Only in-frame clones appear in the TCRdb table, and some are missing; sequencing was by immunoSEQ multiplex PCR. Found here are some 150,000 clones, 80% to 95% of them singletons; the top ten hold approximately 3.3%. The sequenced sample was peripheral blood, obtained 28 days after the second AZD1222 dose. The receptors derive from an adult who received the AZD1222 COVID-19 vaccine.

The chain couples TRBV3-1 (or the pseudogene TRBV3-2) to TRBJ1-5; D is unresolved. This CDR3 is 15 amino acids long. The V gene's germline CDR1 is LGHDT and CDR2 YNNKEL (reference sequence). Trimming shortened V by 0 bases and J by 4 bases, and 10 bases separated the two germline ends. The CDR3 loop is CASSQDLTPNQPQHF. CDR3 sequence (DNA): TGTGCCAGCAGCCAAGATCTGACCCCGAATCAGCCCCAGCATTTT.

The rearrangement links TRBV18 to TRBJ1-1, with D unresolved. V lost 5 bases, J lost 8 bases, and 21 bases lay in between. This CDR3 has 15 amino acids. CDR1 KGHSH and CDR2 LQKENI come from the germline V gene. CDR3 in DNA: TGTGCCAGCTCAGATACTCAACTGAACCTGGTGGAAGCTTTCTTT. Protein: CASSDTQLNLVEAFF.

CDR3 residues: CASSPSRDGISGNTIYF. The DNA for the CDR3 is TGTGCCAGCAGCCCTTCTCGGGACGGTATCTCTGGAAACACCATATATTTT. The chain links TRBV6-2 or TRBV6-3 to TRBJ1-3, with D tentatively TRBD1 (5 bases). The CDR3 is 17 residues long. The germline gives CDR1 MNHEY, CDR2 SVGEGT. Trimming left V 6 bases short and J 0 bases short, with 18 bases between.

The CDR3 region is CASSYPGTGPGEAFF. The CDR3 DNA follows: TGTGCCAGCAGTTACCCAGGGACAGGACCCGGGGAAGCTTTCTTT. The chain has TRBV6-5 and TRBJ1-1; 8 nucleotides align to TRBD1. Germline CDR1 is MNHEY and CDR2 is SVGAGI. The trim removed 2 bases at V and 8 bases at J, leaving 10 bases unmatched. This CDR3 spans 15 amino acids.

Here the CDR3 reads CASSIYAQGPQHF. The CDR3 DNA follows: TGTGCCAGTAGTATCTATGCACAGGGGCCCCAGCATTTT. This chain joins TRBV19 and TRBJ1-5, with D tentatively TRBD1 (6 bases). V shed 3 bases and J shed 9 bases, with 12 bases lying between them. The germline V gene encodes CDR1 LNHDA and CDR2 SQIVND (reference sequence). The CDR3 loop spans 13 amino acids.

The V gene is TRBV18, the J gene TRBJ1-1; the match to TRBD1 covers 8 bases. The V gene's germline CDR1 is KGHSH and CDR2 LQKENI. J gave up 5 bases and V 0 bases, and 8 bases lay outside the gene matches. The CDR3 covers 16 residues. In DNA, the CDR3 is TGTGCCAGCTCACCACCGGTGGCAGGGGGCCGGACTGAAGCTTTCTTT. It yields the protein CASSPPVAGGRTEAFF.

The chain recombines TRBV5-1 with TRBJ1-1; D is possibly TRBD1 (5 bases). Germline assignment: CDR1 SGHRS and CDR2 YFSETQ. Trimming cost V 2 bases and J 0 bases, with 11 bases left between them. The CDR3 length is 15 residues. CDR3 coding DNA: TGCGCCAGCAGCTTCGTACCAGGGATGAACACTGAAGCTTTCTTT. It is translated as CASSFVPGMNTEAFF.

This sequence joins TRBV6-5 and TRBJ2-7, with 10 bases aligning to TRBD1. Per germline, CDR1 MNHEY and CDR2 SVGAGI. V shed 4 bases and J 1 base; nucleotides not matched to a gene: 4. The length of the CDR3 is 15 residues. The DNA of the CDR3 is TGTGCCAGCAGTTCGCGGACAGGGGGGTCCTACGAGCAGTACTTC. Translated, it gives CASSSRTGGSYEQYF.

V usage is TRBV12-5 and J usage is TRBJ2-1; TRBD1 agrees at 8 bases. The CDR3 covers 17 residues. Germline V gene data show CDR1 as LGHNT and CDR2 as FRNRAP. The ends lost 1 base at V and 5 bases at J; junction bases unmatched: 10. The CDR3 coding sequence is TGTGCTAGTGGTTTGGGCACAGGGGGACAGGCTAACAATGAGCAGTTCTTC. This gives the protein CASGLGTGGQANNEQFF.

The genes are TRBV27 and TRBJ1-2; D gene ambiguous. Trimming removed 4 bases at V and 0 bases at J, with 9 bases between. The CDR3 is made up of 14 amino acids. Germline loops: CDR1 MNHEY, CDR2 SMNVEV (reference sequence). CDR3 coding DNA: TGTGCCAGCAGTTACCGCGGGGCTAACTATGGCTACACCTTC. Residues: CASSYRGANYGYTF.

CDR3 loop: CASSLWRGWQETQYF. The CDR3 DNA sequence: TGTGCCAGCAGCTTATGGAGGGGGTGGCAAGAGACCCAGTACTTC. The chain employs TRBV11-2 and TRBJ2-5; D may correspond to TRBD1 or TRBD2 (6 bases each). The CDR3 totals 15 residues. The V gene's germline CDR1 is SGHAT and CDR2 FQNNGV. The germline V and J ends were trimmed by 2 bases and 2 bases, with 12 bases remaining between them.

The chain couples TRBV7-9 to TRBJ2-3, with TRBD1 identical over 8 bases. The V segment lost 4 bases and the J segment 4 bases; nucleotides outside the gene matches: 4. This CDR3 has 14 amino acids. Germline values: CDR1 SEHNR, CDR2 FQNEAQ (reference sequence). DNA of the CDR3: TGTGCCAGCAGCTGGGGACAGGATCCAGATACGCAGTATTTT. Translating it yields CASSWGQDPDTQYF.

CDR3 residues: CASSAGQGRYDGYTF. CDR3 bases: TGTGCCAGCAGCGCCGGACAGGGGAGGTACGATGGCTACACCTTC. The chain couples TRBV5-4 to TRBJ1-2; the match to TRBD1 covers 9 bases. With 4 bases clipped from V and 6 bases from J, the junction kept 10 bases outside the gene matches. The CDR3 sequence is 15 residues long. Germline-derived CDR1 and CDR2 are SGHNT and YYREEE (reference sequence).

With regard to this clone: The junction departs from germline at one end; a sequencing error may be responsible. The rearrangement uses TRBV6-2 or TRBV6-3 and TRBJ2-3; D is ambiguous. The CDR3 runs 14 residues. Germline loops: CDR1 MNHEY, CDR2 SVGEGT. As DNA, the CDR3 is TGTGCCAGCAGATACTACAAGATCACAGATACGCAGTATTTT. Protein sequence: CASRYYKITDTQYF.

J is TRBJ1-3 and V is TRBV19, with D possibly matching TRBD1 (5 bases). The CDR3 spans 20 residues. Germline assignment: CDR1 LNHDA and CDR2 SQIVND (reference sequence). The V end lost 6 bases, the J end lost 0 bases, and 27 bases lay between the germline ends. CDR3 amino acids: CASSPPSSAGTVRSGNTIYF. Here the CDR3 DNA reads TGTGCCAGTAGCCCACCGAGTTCGGCAGGGACGGTTCGCTCTGGAAACACCATATATTTT. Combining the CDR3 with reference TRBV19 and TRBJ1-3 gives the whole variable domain DGGITQSPKYLFRKEGQNVTLSCEQNLNHDAMYWYRQDPGQGLRLIYYSQIVNDFQKGDIAEGYSVSREKKESFPLTVTSAQKNPTAFYLCASSPPSSAGTVRSGNTIYFGEGSWLTVV.